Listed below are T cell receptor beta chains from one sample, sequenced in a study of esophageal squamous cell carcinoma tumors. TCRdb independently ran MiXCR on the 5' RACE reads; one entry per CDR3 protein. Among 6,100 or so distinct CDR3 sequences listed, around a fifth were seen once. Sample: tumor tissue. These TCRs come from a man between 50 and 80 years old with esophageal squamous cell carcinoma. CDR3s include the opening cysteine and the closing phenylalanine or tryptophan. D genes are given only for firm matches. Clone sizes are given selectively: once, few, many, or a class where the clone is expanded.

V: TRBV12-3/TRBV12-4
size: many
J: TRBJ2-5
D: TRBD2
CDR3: CASSLSGAGTQYF
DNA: TGTGCCAGCAGTTTAAGCGGGGCAGGGACCCAGTACTTC

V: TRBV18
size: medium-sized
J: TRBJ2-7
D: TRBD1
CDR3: CASSRDRENYEQYF
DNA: TGTGCCAGCTCACGGGACAGGGAAAACTACGAGCAGTACTTC

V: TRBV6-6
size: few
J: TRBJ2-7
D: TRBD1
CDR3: CASSYGRTGGYEQYF
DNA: TGTGCCAGCAGTTACGGTAGGACAGGGGGTTACGAGCAGTACTTC

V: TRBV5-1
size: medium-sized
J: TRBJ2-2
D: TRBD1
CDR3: CASSWGPGQAVNTGELFF
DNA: TGCGCCAGCAGCTGGGGACCGGGACAGGCCGTTAACACCGGGGAGCTGTTTTTT

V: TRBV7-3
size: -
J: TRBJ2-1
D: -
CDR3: CASSSRVTSSYNEQFF
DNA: TGTGCCAGCAGCTCCCGGGTGACTAGTAGCTACAATGAGCAGTTCTTC

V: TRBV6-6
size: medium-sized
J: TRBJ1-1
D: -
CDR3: CASSTWTANTEAFF
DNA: TGTGCCAGCAGTACCTGGACAGCGAACACTGAAGCTTTCTTT

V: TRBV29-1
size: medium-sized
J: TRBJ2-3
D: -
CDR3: CSVLTWLRGRTQYF
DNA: TGCAGCGTCCTCACCTGGCTTCGGGGGCGTACGCAGTATTTT

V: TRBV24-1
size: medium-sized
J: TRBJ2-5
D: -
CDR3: CATSDATGRQETQYF
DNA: TGTGCCACCAGTGATGCGACGGGACGCCAAGAGACCCAGTACTTC

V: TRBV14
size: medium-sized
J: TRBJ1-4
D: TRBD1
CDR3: CASSQDFRGGGNEKLFF
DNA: TGTGCCAGCAGCCAAGATTTCAGAGGGGGCGGTAATGAAAAACTGTTTTTT

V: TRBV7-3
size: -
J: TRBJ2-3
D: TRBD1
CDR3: CASSQGQGRTDTQYF
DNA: TGTGCCAGCAGCCAGGGACAGGGGAGAACAGATACGCAGTATTTT

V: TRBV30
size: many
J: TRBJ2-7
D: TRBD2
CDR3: CAWRRGLGVWEQYF
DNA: TGTGCCTGGAGACGGGGACTAGGGGTTTGGGAGCAGTACTTC

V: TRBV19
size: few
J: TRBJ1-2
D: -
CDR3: CASSIPGQANYGYTF
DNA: TGTGCCAGTAGTATTCCGGGACAAGCTAACTATGGCTACACCTTC

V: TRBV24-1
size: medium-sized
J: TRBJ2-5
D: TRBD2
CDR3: CATGRLAGPQETQYF
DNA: TGTGCCACCGGGAGACTAGCGGGGCCCCAAGAGACCCAGTACTTC

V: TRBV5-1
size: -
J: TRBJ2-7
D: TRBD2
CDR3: CANSLQGPTSGSYEQYF
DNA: TGCGCCAACAGCCTACAGGGTCCGACTAGCGGGAGTTACGAGCAGTACTTC

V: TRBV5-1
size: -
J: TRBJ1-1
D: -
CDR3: CASSLSLRGRVRVNTEAFF
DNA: TGCGCCAGCAGCTTGTCGTTAAGGGGACGGGTGAGGGTGAACACTGAAGCTTTCTTT

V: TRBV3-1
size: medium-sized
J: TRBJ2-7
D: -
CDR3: CASSAEGGAEQYF
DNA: TGTGCCAGCAGCGCCGAAGGGGGAGCCGAGCAGTACTTC

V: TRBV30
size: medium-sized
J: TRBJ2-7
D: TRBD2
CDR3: CAWSATSGLSYEQYF
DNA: TGTGCCTGGAGTGCGACTAGCGGTCTCTCCTACGAGCAGTACTTC

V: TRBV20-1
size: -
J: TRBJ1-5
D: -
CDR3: CSARDAIHQPQHF
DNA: TGCAGTGCTAGAGATGCGATCCATCAGCCCCAGCATTTT

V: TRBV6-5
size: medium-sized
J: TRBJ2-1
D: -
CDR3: CASSYLLAGNNEQFF
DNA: TGTGCCAGCAGTTACCTCCTCGCAGGGAACAATGAGCAGTTCTTC

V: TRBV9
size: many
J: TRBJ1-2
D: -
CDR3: CASSGGGGAGYTF
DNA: TGTGCCAGCAGTGGAGGGGGGGGGGCTGGCTACACCTTC

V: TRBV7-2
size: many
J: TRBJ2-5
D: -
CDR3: CASSLERAETQYF
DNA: TGTGCCAGCAGCTTAGAACGGGCGGAGACCCAGTACTTC

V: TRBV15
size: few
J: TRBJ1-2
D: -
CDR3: CATSRGGSGTAPNYGYTF
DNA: TGTGCCACCAGCAGAGGAGGGTCGGGGACGGCACCTAACTATGGCTACACCTTC

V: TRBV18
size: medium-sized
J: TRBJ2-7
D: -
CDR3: CAGGAIPYEQYF
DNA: TGTGCCGGCGGGGCTATTCCCTACGAGCAGTACTTC

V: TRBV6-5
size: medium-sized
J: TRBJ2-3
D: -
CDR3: CASSPLGSRLGDTQYF
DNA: TGTGCCAGCAGTCCACTAGGATCTAGATTAGGAGATACGCAGTATTTT

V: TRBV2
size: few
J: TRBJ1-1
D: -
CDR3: CASNSGTEAFF
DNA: TGTGCCAGCAACTCTGGCACTGAAGCTTTCTTT

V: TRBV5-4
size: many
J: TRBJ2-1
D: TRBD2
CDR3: CASTLGLAGAWGEQFF
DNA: TGTGCCAGCACCCTGGGACTAGCGGGAGCGTGGGGTGAGCAGTTCTTC

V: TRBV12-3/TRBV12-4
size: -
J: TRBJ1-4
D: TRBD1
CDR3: CASSTGQGNEKRFF
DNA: TGTGCCAGCAGCACGGGACAGGGCAACGAAAAACGGTTTTTT

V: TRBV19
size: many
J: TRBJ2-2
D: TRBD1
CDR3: CASRDRVSSPFGELFF
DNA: TGTGCCAGCCGGGACAGGGTTTCGTCCCCGTTCGGGGAGCTGTTTTTT

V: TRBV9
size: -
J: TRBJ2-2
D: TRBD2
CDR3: CASSVDVAGGRELFF
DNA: TGTGCCAGCAGCGTAGATGTAGCGGGAGGCCGGGAGCTGTTTTTT

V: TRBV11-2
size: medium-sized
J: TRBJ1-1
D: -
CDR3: CASRTGGSTEAFF
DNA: TGTGCCAGCAGGACAGGAGGAAGCACTGAAGCTTTCTTT

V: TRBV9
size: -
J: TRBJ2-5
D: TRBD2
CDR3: CASTRGGTETQYF
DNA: TGTGCCAGCACCCGGGGGGGGACGGAGACCCAGTACTTC

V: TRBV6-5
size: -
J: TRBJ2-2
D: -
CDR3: CASSYNQGTGERFF
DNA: TGTGCCAGCAGTTACAATCAGGGGACCGGGGAACGGTTTTTT

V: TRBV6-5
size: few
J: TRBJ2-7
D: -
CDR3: CASRPRGAKDEQYF
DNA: TGTGCCAGCAGACCAAGGGGCGCGAAGGACGAGCAGTACTTC

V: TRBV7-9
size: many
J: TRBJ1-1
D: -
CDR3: CASSRLNTEAFF
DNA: TGTGCCAGCAGTCGACTGAACACTGAAGCTTTCTTT

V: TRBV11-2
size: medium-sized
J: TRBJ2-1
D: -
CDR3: CASSLGGDSNNEQFF
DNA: TGTGCCAGCAGCTTAGGGGGGGACAGTAACAATGAGCAGTTCTTC

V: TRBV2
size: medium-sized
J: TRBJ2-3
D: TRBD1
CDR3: CASSTQGAADTQYF
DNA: TGTGCCAGCAGTACACAGGGGGCGGCAGATACGCAGTATTTT

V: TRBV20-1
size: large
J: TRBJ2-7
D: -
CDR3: CSARSLLSSYEQYF
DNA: TGCAGTGCTCGCTCACTTTTAAGCTCCTACGAGCAGTACTTC

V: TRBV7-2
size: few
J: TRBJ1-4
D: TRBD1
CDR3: CASSLSGGEKLFF
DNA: TGTGCCAGCAGCTTGTCAGGGGGTGAAAAACTGTTTTTT

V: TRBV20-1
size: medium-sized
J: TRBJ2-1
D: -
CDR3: CSAPRSGLGEQFF
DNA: TGCAGTGCCCCCAGGTCGGGGTTAGGTGAGCAGTTCTTC

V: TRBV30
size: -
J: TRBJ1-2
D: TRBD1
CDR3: CAWSLTGVYGYTF
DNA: TGTGCCTGGAGCCTGACAGGGGTTTATGGCTACACCTTC

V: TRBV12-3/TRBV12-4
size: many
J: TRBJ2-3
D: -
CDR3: CASTPLTDTQYF
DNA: TGTGCCAGCACCCCCCTCACAGATACGCAGTATTTT